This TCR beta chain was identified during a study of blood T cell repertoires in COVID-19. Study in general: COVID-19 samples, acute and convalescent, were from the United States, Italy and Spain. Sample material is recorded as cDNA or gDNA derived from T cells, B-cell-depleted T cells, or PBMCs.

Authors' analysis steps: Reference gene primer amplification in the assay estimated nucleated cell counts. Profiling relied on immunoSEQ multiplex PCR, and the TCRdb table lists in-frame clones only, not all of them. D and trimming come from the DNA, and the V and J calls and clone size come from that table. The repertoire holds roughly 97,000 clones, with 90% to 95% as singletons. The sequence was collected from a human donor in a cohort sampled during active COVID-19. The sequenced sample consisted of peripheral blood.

The CDR3 reads CASSQDTPTYEQYF. In DNA, the CDR3 is TGCGCCAGCAGCCAAGACACGCCTACCTACGAGCAGTACTTC. The rearrangement joins TRBV4-3 to TRBJ2-7, with no clear D. The CDR3 extends over 14 amino acids. V was pared by 0 bases and J by 2 bases, with 8 bases between. Germline lookup yields CDR1 LGHNA and CDR2 YSLEER.